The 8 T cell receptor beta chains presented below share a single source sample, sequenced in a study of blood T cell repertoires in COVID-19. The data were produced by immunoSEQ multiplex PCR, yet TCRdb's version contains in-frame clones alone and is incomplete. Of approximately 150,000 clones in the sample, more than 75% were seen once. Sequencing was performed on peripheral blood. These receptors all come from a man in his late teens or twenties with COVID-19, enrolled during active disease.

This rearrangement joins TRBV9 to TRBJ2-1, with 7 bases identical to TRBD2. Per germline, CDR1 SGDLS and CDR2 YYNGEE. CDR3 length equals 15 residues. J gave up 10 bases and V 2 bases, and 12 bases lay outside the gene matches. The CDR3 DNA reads TGTGCCAGCAGCGTGACTTGGGGAGGGTATGTCGAGCAGTTCTTC. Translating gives CASSVTWGGYVEQFF.

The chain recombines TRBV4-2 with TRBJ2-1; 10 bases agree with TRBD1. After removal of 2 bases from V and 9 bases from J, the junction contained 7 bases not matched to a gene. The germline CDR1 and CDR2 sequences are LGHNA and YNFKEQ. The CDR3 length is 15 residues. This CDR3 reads CASSQYPTGGGEQFF. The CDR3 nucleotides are TGTGCCAGCAGCCAATACCCGACAGGGGGCGGTGAGCAGTTCTTC.

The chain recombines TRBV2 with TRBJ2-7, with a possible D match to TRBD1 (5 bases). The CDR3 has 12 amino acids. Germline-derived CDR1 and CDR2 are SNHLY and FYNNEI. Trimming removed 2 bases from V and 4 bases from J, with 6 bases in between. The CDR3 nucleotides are TGTGCCAGCAGTGAACAGGGATACGAGCAGTACTTC. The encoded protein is CASSEQGYEQYF.

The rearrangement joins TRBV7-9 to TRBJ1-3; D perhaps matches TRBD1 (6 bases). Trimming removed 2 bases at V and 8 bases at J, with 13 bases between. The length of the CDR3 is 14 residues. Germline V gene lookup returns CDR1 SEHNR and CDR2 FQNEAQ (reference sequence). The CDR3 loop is CASSLSGEGDTIYF. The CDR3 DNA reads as TGTGCCAGCAGCTTATCGGGTGAGGGGGACACCATATATTTT. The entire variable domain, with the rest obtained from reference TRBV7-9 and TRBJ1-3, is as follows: DTGVSQNPRHKITKRGQNVTFRCDPISEHNRLYWYRQTLGQGPEFLTYFQNEAQLEKSRLLSDRFSAERPKGSFSTLEIQRTEQGDSAMYLCASSLSGEGDTIYFGEGSWLTVV.

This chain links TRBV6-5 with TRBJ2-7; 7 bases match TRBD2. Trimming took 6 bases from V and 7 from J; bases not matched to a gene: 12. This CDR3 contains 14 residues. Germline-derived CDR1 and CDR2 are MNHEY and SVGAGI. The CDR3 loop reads CASSPRGVEAEQYF. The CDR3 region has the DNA TGTGCCAGCAGCCCCCGGGGGGTAGAGGCGGAGCAGTACTTC.

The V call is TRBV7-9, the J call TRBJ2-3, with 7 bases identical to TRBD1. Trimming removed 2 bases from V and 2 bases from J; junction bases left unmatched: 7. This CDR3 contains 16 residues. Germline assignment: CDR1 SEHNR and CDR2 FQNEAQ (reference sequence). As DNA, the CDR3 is TGTGCCAGCAGCTTAACAGGGGCTTACCCCACAGATACGCAGTATTTT. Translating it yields CASSLTGAYPTDTQYF.

The CDR3 is CASSPRGSGSKADQETQYF. The CDR3 DNA reads as TGTGCCAGCAGCCCCCGAGGTAGCGGGAGCAAGGCCGATCAAGAGACCCAGTACTTC. The V call is TRBV7-2, the J call TRBJ2-5; 9 bases line up with TRBD2. CDR1 is SGHTA, CDR2 FQGNSA, per germline. The junction had 18 bases not matched to a gene; V was cut back by 5 bases and J by 2 bases. The CDR3 runs to 19 residues.

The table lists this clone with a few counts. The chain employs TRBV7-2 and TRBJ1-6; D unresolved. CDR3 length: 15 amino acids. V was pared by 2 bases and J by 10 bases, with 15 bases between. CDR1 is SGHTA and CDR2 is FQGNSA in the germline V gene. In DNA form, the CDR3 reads TGTGCCAGCAGCTTAAGAGTGCTTGGTAACTCACCCCTCCACTTT. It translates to CASSLRVLGNSPLHF.